This T cell receptor beta chain was sequenced in a study of identical twins. The length of the CDR3 is 15 residues. V shed 2 bases and J shed 2 bases, with 9 bases lying between them. From germline, CDR1 is SGHVS and CDR2 FQNEAQ. TCRdb re-analysed the 5' RACE reads in MiXCR, keeping a single row per CDR3 protein. Of under 900,000 distinct CDR3 sequences in the sample, more than 9% were seen once. The same data also went into a second study, on yellow fever vaccine responses in identical twins.

The rearrangement uses TRBV7-8 and TRBJ2-2; perhaps D is TRBD1 or TRBD2 (5 bases each). Input material: PBMCs. This TCR came from a woman between 18 and 29 years old in good health. The CDR3 region is CASSLRDANTGELFF. The CDR3 bases are TGTGCCAGCAGCTTACGGGACGCTAACACCGGGGAGCTGTTTTTT.